The 10 T cell receptor beta chains below were found in one sample sequenced in a study of T cell responses to AZD1222 COVID-19 vaccine. Profiling relied on immunoSEQ multiplex PCR, and the TCRdb table lists in-frame clones only, not all of them. The sample lists under 150,000 clones; approximately 90% were seen once. The sequencing here drew on peripheral blood, taken on day 0 of AZD1222 vaccination. These receptors were collected from an adult in good health.

This clone was observed a single time. Here the CDR3 reads CASSLAGGEKAFF. The CDR3 DNA reads as TGTGCCAGCAGCTTAGCGGGTGGGGAGAAAGCTTTCTTT. V is TRBV7-9 and J is TRBJ1-1, with D unclear. This CDR3 region has 13 residues. Germline lookup yields CDR1 SEHNR and CDR2 FQNEAQ (reference sequence). Between the trimmed V and J ends, which lost 0 bases and 9 bases, there was a span of 11 bases.

V is TRBV28 and J is TRBJ2-3; D possibly corresponds to TRBD2 (6 bases). The CDR3 consists of 16 residues. Germline V gives CDR1 MDHEN, CDR2 SYDVKM. Trimming left V 5 bases short and J 4 bases short, with 19 bases between. In nucleotides, the CDR3 is TGTGCCAGCAGTCCCCAGGGAGCGGGCGGGTCAGATACGCAGTATTTT. Residues: CASSPQGAGGSDTQYF.

The chain combines TRBV30 with TRBJ1-2; 8 nucleotides agree with TRBD1. V dropped 3 bases and J dropped 6; count of bases not matched to a gene: 18. This CDR3 spans 17 amino acids. The germline CDR1 and CDR2 sequences are GTSNPN and SVGIG (reference sequence). The CDR3 DNA reads as TGTGCCTGGAGAAATACCGGGGCGGACAGGGCCAAAGATGGCTACACCTTC. Its protein product is CAWRNTGADRAKDGYTF.

The chain employs TRBV4-1 and TRBJ1-2; TRBD1 might be the D (5 bases). The V end was cut by 3 bases, the J end by 3 bases, with 14 bases between. The CDR3 runs to 15 residues. Germline V lookup: CDR1 MGHRA, CDR2 YSYEKL. The CDR3 bases are TGCGCCAGCAGCCAGGCTGACAGCCTTTACTATGGCTACACCTTC. It is translated as CASSQADSLYYGYTF.

This clone was counted a single time. This chain joins TRBV4-1 and TRBJ1-3, with no clear D. Germline V CDR1 and CDR2: MGHRA, YSYEKL. The V end lost 4 bases, the J end lost 0 bases, and 16 bases lay between the germline ends. This CDR3 comprises 17 residues. CDR3 DNA: TGCGCCAGCAGCCGCACGCCGGGCCCCCGCTCTGGAAACACCATATATTTT. Translated: CASSRTPGPRSGNTIYF.

This clone was counted once. This CDR3 is CASSQDALGGAFF. CDR3 in DNA: TGTGCCAGCAGCCAAGACGCCCTCGGAGGAGCTTTCTTT. This rearrangement joins TRBV3-1 (or the pseudogene TRBV3-2) to TRBJ1-1; D remains unclear. Trimming shortened V by 0 bases and J by 10 bases, and 12 bases separated the two germline ends. Germline V gene data show CDR1 as LGHDT and CDR2 as YNNKEL (reference sequence). The CDR3 length is 13 residues.

The chain employs TRBV2 and TRBJ2-3; 7 bases map to TRBD2. With 8 bases clipped from V and 2 bases from J, the junction kept 7 bases outside the gene matches. This CDR3 spans 14 amino acids. Germline CDR1 is SNHLY and CDR2 is FYNNEI. The CDR3 sequence is CASGGGGTTDTQYF. The CDR3 DNA is TGTGCCAGCGGTGGGGGAGGGACCACAGATACGCAGTATTTT.

The CDR3 is CASSPRVNSPLHF. Here the CDR3 DNA reads TGTGCCAGCAGTCCCCGGGTCAATTCACCCCTCCACTTT. This chain joins TRBV28 and TRBJ1-6; D unclear. The length of the CDR3 is 13 residues. Germline CDR1 is MDHEN and CDR2 is SYDVKM. The V and J ends lost 5 bases and 7 bases respectively, with 9 bases between them. Full variable domain (outside the CDR3, taken from reference TRBV28 and TRBJ1-6): DVKVTQSSRYLVKRTGEKVFLECVQDMDHENMFWYRQDPGLGLRLIYFSYDVKMKEKGDIPEGYSVSREKKERFSLILESASTNQTSMYLCASSPRVNSPLHFGNGTRLTVT.

The rearrangement joins TRBV4-2 to TRBJ2-3; no clear D. The length of the CDR3 is 13 residues. Germline V gene sequence: CDR1 LGHNA, CDR2 YNFKEQ. The V and J ends lost 3 bases and 3 bases respectively, with 7 bases between them. The DNA of the CDR3 is TGTGCCAGCAGCCAGCTGGGGACAGATACGCAGTATTTT. Residues: CASSQLGTDTQYF.

In this sample, this clone turned up once. This chain joins TRBV19 and TRBJ2-2; D is uncertain. Looked up from germline, CDR1 is LNHDA and CDR2 is SQIVND (reference sequence). Trimming took off 7 bases at V and 7 bases at J, with 16 bases between the two ends. The CDR3 sequence is 14 residues long. The CDR3 region has the DNA TGTGCCAGTATGACCCTAGGGTGGGTCGGGGAGCTGTTTTTT. This sequence encodes CASMTLGWVGELFF.